This T cell receptor (beta chain) originates from a study of CD8+ T cells in alopecia areata. This sample's treatment: oral pan-JAK inhibitor, 5-10 mg twice daily. Peripheral blood samples and lesional scalp punch biopsies were obtained from alopecia areata patients. Cell sorting was applied to PBMCs, and CD4+ and CD8+ T cells were collected. RNA was extracted and reverse transcribed into cDNA as the sequencing template. TCRdb's table, derived via immunoSEQ multiplex PCR, lists solely in-frame clones and lacks some. The sample carries some 170,000 clones, around half recorded once. This clone was detected only a few times. Deletions cut 3 bases from V and 8 bases from J, with 16 bases between. Germline CDR1 MNHEY, CDR2 SVGAGI. This CDR3 is 14 amino acids long.

The J gene is TRBJ1-2, the V gene TRBV6-5; D is unresolved. This receptor was identified in a human donor with alopecia areata. Material: CD8+ T cells sorted from blood, obtained at week 24, from a patient treated with tofacitinib. The CDR3 nucleotides are TGTGCCAGCAGTTATGCCAGAACTAACGACGGCTACACCTTC. Its translation: CASSYARTNDGYTF.